This T cell receptor (beta chain) was captured by sequencing in a study of OX40 agonist ivuxolimab in advanced cancers. CDR1 and CDR2 from the germline V gene are SEHNR and FQNEAQ (reference sequence). The CDR3 totals 13 residues. V was clipped by 6 bases and J by 9 bases; unmatched bases: 3. The method was immunoSEQ multiplex PCR; TCRdb's version includes in-frame clones alone and lacks a portion of them. The sample yields roughly 93,000 clones, 90% to 95% seen once. The TCR comes from an adult with an advanced solid tumor such as melanoma, head and neck, liver or kidney cancer. V is TRBV7-9 and J is TRBJ1-6, with TRBD1 identical over 9 bases. The specimen comprised CD4+ or CD8+ T cells sorted from blood, sampled in a trial of the OX40 agonist ivuxolimab. In DNA form, the CDR3 reads TGTGCCAGCAGTTCGGACAGGGGTTCACCCCTCCACTTT. This translates into CASSSDRGSPLHF.